The sequence of this T cell receptor beta chain was determined in a study of CD4 T cells in relation to SARS-CoV-2 and coronaviruses. V lost 1 base and J lost 7; bases outside the gene matches: 2. Germline V gives CDR1 SGHDT, CDR2 YYEEEE. The CDR3 loop spans 13 amino acids. Produced via immunoSEQ multiplex PCR; TCRdb's table is partial and in-frame only. This sample yields 21,000 or so clones, of which less than 85% are seen a single time; around 29% belongs to the top ten. As concerns this clone: What it recognizes is unknown.

CD4+ T cells from unexposed donors were obtained before the COVID-19 pandemic (2011-2018). The cells were cultured for 10 days before CD4+ T cells were isolated. The receptor was derived from a human donor in good health. Material: CD4+ T cells from PBMCs, cultured in vitro. The rearrangement joins TRBV5-6 to TRBJ2-7; 10 bases are a match to TRBD2. The CDR3 region has the DNA TGTGCCAGCAGCTTGTTAGCGGGAGGAGAGCAGTACTTC. Protein: CASSLLAGGEQYF.